This entry features one T cell receptor beta chain sequence. The record originates from a study of blood T cell repertoires in COVID-19. Using immunoSEQ multiplex PCR, the repertoire was profiled, and TCRdb retains in-frame clones only, with some absent. The table records 85,000 to 100,000 clones, more than 80% of them present only once. This CDR3 comprises 13 residues. With 7 bases clipped from V and 3 bases from J, the junction kept 5 bases outside the gene matches. Germline CDR1 is GTSNPN and CDR2 is SVGIG (reference sequence). The chain combines TRBV30 with TRBJ2-7, with 11 bases identical to TRBD2. The TCR was taken from a man older than 75 with COVID-19, enrolled during active disease. The specimen sequenced was peripheral blood. The CDR3 DNA reads as TGTGCCTTGACTAGCGGGATGGTCTACGAGCAGTACTTC. Encoded protein: CALTSGMVYEQYF.